This T cell receptor (beta chain) was sequenced during a study of control samples from healthy donors and cancer patients. TCRdb's copy holds only in-frame clones and misses some; the assay was immunoSEQ multiplex PCR. The repertoire consists of 180,000 or so clones, with 75% to 95% occurring once and the leading ten covering roughly 1.6%. The CDR3 loop spans 15 amino acids. Germline CDR1 SGHRS, CDR2 YFSETQ. The ends lost 4 bases at V and 6 bases at J; junction bases unmatched: 13. The TCR originated in a woman in her 30s in good health. Specimen: blood. V usage is TRBV5-1 and J usage is TRBJ2-7, with 7 positions matching TRBD1. DNA for the CDR3: TGCGCCAGCAGCGAACTACAGGGGCTTGGCTCCGAGCAGTACTTC. Translation: CASSELQGLGSEQYF.